This is a list of T cell receptor beta chains from one sample in a study of T cells in Graves' hyperthyroidism and ophthalmopathy. Each CDR3 protein gets one entry after TCRdb re-called the multiplex PCR reads with MiXCR. The sample consists of some 400,000 distinct CDR3 sequences, over 15% of them appearing once. The source material was blood. These receptors all stem from a woman between 18 and 29 years old with Graves' hyperthyroidism. Both conserved end residues are part of each CDR3.

v_call,j_call,cdr3_aa
TRBV12-3/TRBV12-4,TRBJ1-1,CASSFSQNTEAFF
TRBV11-2,TRBJ2-2,CASSLDFTGTPTGELFF
TRBV10-3,TRBJ1-2,CAISESDRGKTLAYGYTF
TRBV3-1,TRBJ2-6,CASVRTGGPLPGANVLTF
TRBV3-1,TRBJ1-6,CASSQEVGGGSPLHF
TRBV12-3/TRBV12-4,TRBJ1-1,CASSFTPIEAFF
TRBV5-1,TRBJ2-2,CASSPFTGDAGELFF
TRBV6-1,TRBJ2-5,CASSPFPQETQYF
TRBV6-1,TRBJ1-1,CASTHGQGRFPEAFF
TRBV7-7,TRBJ2-2,CASSLRETGELFF
TRBV6-5,TRBJ1-1,CASSYSAGTNTEAFF
TRBV6-1,TRBJ1-2,CASSGVRRGSRRNYGYTF
TRBV12-5,TRBJ2-7,CASGLARRTSETYEQYF
TRBV20-1,TRBJ2-2,CSATEGGSDGGELFF
TRBV7-3,TRBJ1-1,CASSLNRENTEAFF
TRBV15,TRBJ1-5,CATSRLPGHLSNQPQHF